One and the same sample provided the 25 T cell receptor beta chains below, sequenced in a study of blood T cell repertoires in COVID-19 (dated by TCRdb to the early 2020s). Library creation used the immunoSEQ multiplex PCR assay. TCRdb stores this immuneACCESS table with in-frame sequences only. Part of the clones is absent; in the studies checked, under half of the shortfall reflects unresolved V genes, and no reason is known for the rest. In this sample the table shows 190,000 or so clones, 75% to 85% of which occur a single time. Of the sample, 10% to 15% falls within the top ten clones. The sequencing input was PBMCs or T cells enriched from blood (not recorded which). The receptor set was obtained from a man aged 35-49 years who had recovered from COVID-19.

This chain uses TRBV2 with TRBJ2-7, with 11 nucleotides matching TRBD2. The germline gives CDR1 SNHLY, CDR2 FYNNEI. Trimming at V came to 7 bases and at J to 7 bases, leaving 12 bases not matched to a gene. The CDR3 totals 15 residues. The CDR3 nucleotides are TGTGCCAGCACCGCGGAACTAGCGGGAGCTAGGGAGCAGTACTTC. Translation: CASTAELAGAREQYF.

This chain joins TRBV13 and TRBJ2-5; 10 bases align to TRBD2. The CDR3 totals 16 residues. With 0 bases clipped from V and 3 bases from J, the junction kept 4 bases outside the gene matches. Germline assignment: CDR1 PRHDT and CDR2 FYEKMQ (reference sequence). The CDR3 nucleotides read TGTGCCAGCAGCTTAGGTCTAGCGGGAGTCGAAGAGACCCAGTACTTC. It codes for CASSLGLAGVEETQYF.

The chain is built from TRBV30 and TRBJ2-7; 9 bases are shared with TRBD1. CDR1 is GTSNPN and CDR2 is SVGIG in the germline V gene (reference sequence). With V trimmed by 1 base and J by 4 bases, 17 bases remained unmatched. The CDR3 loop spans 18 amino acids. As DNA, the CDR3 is TGTGCCTGGAGTGGAGGAGGTTTCCGCGGGACAGGGCTTTACGAGCAGTACTTC. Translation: CAWSGGGFRGTGLYEQYF.

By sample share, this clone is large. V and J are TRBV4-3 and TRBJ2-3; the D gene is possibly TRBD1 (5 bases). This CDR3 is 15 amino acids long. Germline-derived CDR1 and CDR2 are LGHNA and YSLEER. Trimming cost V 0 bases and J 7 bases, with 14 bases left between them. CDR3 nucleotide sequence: TGCGCCAGCAGCCAAGATGAAGGGGCTGGATATACGCAGTATTTT. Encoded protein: CASSQDEGAGYTQYF.

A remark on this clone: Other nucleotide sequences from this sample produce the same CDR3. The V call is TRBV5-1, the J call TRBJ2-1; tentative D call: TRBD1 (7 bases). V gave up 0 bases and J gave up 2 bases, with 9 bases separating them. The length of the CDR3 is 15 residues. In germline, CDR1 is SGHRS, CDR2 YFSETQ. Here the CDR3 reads CASSLAGGTYNEQFF. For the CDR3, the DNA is TGCGCCAGCAGCTTGGCAGGGGGGACCTACAATGAGCAGTTCTTC.

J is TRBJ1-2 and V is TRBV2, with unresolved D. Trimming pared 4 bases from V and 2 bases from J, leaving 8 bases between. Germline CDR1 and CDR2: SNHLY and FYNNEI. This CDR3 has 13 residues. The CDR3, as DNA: TGTGCCAGCAGTGCCGACGGGAACTATGGCTACACCTTC. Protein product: CASSADGNYGYTF.

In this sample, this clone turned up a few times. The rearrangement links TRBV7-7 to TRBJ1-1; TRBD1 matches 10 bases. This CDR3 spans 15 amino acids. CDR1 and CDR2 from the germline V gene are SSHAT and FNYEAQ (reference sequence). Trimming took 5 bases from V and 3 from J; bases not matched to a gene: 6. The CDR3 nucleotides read TGTGCCAGCAGCCCCCCGGACAGGGGGGACACTGAAGCTTTCTTT. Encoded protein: CASSPPDRGDTEAFF.

CDR3 nucleotide sequence: TGCGCCAGCAGCCCGAGGACTGATGAGCAGTTCTTC. Translated: CASSPRTDEQFF. The rearrangement links TRBV5-1 to TRBJ2-1, with D tentatively TRBD2 (5 bases). Germline assignment: CDR1 SGHRS and CDR2 YFSETQ. The CDR3 has 12 residues. V was shortened by 4 bases and J by 8 bases, with 10 bases between the two germline ends.

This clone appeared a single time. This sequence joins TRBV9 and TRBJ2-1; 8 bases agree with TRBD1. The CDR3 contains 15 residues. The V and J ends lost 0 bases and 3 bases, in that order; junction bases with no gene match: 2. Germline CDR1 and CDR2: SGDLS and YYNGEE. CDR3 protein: CASSVGTGGYNEQFF. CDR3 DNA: TGTGCCAGCAGCGTAGGAACAGGGGGCTACAATGAGCAGTTCTTC.

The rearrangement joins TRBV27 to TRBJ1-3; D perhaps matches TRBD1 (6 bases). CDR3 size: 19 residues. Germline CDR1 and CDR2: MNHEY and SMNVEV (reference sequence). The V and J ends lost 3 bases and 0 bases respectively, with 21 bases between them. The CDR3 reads CASSFPRLTGLHSGNTIYF. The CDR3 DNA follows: TGTGCCAGCAGTTTTCCCCGACTTACAGGGCTACACTCTGGAAACACCATATATTTT.

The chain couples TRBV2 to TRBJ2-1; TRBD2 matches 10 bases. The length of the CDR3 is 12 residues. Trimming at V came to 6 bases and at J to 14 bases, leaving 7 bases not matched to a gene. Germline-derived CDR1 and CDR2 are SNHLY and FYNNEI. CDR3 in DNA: TGTGCCAGCAGACGCGGACTAGCGGAGGAGTTCTTC. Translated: CASRRGLAEEFF.

The DNA of the CDR3 is TGTGCCAGCAGCTCCGGGACAGATAACACCGGGGAGCTGTTTTTT. Translated: CASSSGTDNTGELFF. The chain has TRBV7-6 and TRBJ2-2, with 7 bases lining up with TRBD1. CDR1 SGHVS and CDR2 FNYEAQ come from the germline V gene. CDR3 size: 15 residues. With 4 bases clipped from V and 2 bases from J, the junction kept 4 bases outside the gene matches.

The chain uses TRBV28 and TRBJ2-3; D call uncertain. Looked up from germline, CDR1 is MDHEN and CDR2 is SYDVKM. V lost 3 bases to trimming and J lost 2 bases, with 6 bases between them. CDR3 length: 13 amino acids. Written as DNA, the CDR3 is TGTGCCAGCAGTTTGACTCACACAGATACGCAGTATTTT. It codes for CASSLTHTDTQYF.

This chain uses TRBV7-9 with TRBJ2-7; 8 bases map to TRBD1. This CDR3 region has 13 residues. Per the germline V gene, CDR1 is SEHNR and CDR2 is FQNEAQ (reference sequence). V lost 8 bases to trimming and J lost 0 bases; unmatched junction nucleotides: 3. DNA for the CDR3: TGTGCCAGCCGGGACAGGACCTCCTACGAGCAGTACTTC. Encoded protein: CASRDRTSYEQYF.

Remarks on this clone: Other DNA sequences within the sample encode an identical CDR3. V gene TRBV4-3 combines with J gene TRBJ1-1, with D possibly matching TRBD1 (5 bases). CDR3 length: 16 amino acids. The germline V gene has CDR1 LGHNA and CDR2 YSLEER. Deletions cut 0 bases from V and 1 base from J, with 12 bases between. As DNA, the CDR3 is TGCGCCAGCAGCCAAGATCTCCCGACAGAGAACACTGAAGCTTTCTTT. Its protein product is CASSQDLPTENTEAFF.

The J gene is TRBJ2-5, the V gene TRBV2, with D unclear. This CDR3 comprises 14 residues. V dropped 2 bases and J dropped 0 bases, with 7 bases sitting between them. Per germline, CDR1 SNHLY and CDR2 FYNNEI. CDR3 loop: CASSEFTDQETQYF. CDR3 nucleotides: TGTGCCAGCAGTGAATTTACGGACCAAGAGACCCAGTACTTC.

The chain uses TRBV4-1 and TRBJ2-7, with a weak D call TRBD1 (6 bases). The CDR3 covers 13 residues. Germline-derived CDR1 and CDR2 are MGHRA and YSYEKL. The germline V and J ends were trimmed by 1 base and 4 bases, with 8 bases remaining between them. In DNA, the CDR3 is TGCGCCAGCAGCCAAGTTCAGGGGTACGAGCAGTACTTC. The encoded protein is CASSQVQGYEQYF.

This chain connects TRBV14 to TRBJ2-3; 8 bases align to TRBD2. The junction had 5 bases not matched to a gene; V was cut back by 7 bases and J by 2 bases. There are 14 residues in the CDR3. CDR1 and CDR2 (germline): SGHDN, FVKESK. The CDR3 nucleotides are TGTGCCAGCAACCCGGGACTAGTCACAGATACGCAGTATTTT. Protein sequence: CASNPGLVTDTQYF.

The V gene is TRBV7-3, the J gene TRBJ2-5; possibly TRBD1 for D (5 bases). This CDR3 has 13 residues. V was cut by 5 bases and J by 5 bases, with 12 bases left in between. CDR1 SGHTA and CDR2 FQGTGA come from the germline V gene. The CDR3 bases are TGTGCCAGCAGCCCTATGTCAGGGGAGACCCAGTACTTC. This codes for CASSPMSGETQYF.

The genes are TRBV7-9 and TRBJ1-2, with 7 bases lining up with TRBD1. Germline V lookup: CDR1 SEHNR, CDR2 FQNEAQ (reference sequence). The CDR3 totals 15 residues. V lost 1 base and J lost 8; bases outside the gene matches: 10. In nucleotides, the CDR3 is TGTGCCAGCAGCTTAGAGGGACAGCTCTTGGGGGGCTACACCTTC. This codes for CASSLEGQLLGGYTF. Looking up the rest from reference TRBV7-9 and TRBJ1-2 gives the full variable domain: DTGVSQNPRHKITKRGQNVTFRCDPISEHNRLYWYRQTLGQGPEFLTYFQNEAQLEKSRLLSDRFSAERPKGSFSTLEIQRTEQGDSAMYLCASSLEGQLLGGYTFGSGTRLTVV.

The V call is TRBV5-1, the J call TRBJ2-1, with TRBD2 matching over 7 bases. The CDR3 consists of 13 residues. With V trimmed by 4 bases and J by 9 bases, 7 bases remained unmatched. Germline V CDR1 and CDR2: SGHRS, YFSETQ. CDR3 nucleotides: TGCGCCAGCAGCCTGGGAGGGCCAAGTGAGCAGTTCTTC. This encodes CASSLGGPSEQFF.

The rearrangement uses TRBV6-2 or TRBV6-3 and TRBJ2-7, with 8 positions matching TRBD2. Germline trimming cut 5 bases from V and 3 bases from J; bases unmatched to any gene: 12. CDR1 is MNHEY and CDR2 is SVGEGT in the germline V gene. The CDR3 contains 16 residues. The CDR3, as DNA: TGTGCCAGCAGTACCATACCGACTAGCGTATACTACGAGCAGTACTTC. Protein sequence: CASSTIPTSVYYEQYF.

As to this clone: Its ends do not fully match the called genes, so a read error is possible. The CDR3 here is CASRGHSNSEAFF. In nucleotides, the CDR3 is TGTGCCAGCAGGGGACATTCGAACTCTGAAGCTTTCTTT. The rearrangement joins TRBV6-4 to TRBJ1-1; perhaps TRBD1 as D (6 bases). CDR1 is MRHNA, CDR2 SNTAGT, per germline. This CDR3 spans 13 amino acids.

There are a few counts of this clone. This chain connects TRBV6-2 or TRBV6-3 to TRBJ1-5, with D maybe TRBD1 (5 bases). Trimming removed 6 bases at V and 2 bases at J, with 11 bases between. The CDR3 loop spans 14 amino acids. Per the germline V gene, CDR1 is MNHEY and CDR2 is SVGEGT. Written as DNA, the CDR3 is TGTGCCAGCAGCACCGGGGGGGGCAATCAGCCCCAGCATTTT. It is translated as CASSTGGGNQPQHF.

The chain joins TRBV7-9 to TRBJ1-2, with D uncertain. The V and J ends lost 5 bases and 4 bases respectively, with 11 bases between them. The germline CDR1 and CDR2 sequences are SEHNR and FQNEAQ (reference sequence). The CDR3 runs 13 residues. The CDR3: CASSPDGGYGYTF. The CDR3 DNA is TGTGCCAGCAGCCCTGATGGCGGCTATGGCTACACCTTC. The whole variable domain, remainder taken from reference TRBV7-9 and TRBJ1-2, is DTGVSQNPRHKITKRGQNVTFRCDPISEHNRLYWYRQTLGQGPEFLTYFQNEAQLEKSRLLSDRFSAERPKGSFSTLEIQRTEQGDSAMYLCASSPDGGYGYTFGSGTRLTVV.